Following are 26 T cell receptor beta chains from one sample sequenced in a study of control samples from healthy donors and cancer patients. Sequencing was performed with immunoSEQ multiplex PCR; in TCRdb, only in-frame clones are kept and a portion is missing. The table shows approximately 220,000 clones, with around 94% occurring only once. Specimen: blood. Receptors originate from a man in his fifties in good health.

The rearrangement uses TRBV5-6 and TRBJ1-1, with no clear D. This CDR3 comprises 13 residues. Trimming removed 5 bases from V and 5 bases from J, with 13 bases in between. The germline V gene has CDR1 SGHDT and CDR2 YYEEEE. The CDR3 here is CASSEVMETEAFF. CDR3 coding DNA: TGTGCCAGCAGTGAGGTCATGGAGACTGAAGCTTTCTTT.

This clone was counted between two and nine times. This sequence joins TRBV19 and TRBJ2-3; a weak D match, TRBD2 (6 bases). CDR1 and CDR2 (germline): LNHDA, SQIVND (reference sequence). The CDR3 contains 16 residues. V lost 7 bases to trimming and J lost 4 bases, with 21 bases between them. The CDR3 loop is CASTIPRGKGADTQYF. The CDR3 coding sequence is TGTGCCAGTACCATACCCCGCGGGAAAGGTGCAGATACGCAGTATTTT.

The CDR3 DNA reads TGTGCCAGCAGTAGGGGCCTAGGAGGAGAAAAACTGTTTTTT. Its translation is CASSRGLGGEKLFF. The rearrangement uses TRBV7-2 and TRBJ1-4; a weak D match, TRBD1 (5 bases). This CDR3 spans 14 amino acids. Trimming took 6 bases from V and 8 from J, leaving 16 bases between them. Looked up from germline, CDR1 is SGHTA and CDR2 is FQGNSA.

For the CDR3, the DNA is TGTGCCATCAGTGATCCCCCGGGACAGGCAGACAATGAGCAGTTCTTC. This encodes CAISDPPGQADNEQFF. The rearrangement joins TRBV10-3 to TRBJ2-1; 8 positions agree with TRBD1. CDR3 size: 16 residues. Looked up from germline, CDR1 is ENHRY and CDR2 is SYGVKD. V lost 3 bases and J lost 5; bases outside the gene matches: 9.

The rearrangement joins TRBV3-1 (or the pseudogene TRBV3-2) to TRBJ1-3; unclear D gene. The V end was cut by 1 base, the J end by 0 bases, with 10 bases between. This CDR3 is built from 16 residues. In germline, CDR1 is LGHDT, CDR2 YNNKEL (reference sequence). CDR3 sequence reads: CASSQARAGSGNTIYF. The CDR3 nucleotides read TGTGCCAGCAGCCAAGCCCGTGCGGGCTCTGGAAACACCATATATTTT.

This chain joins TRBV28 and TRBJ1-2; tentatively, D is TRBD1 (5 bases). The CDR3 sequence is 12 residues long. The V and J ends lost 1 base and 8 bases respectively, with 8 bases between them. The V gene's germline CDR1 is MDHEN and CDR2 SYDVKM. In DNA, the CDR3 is TGTGCCAGCAGTTTATTAAGGGGCGGCTACACCTTC. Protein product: CASSLLRGGYTF.

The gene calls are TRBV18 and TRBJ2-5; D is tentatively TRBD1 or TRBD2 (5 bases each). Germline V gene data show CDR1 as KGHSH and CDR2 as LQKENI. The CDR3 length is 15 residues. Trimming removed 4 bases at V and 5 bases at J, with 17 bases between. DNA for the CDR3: TGTGCCAGCTCACTACAGGACGGAGGCCGGGAGACCCAGTACTTC. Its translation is CASSLQDGGRETQYF.

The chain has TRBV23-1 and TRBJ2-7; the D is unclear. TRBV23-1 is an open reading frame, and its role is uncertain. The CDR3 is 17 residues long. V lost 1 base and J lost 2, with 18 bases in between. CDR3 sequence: CASSQCLIRQPPYEQYV. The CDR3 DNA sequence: TGCGCCAGCAGTCAATGCTTGATTCGGCAGCCACCCTACGAGCAGTACGTC.

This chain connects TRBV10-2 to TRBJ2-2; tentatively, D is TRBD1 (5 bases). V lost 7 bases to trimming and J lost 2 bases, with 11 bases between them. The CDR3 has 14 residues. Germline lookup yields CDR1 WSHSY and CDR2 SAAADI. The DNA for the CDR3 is TGCGCCAGCATGTCGACAGCCAACACCGGGGAGCTGTTTTTT. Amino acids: CASMSTANTGELFF.

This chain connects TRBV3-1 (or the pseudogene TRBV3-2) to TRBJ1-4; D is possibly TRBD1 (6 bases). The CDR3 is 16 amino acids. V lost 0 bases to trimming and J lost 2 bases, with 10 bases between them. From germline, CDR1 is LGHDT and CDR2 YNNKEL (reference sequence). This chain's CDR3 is CASSQDRGGTNEKLFF. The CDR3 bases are TGTGCCAGCAGCCAAGACAGGGGAGGGACTAATGAAAAACTGTTTTTT.

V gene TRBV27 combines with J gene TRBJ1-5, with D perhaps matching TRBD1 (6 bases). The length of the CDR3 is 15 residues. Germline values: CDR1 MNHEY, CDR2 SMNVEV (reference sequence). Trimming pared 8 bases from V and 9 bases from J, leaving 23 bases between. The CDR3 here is CASGSPGTDRRPQHF. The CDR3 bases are TGTGCCAGCGGATCCCCCGGGACCGACAGGAGGCCCCAGCATTTT.

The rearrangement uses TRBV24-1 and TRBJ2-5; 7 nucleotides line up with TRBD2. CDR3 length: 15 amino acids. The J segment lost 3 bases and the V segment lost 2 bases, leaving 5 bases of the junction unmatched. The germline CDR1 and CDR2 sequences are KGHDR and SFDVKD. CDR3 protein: CATSDSREGKETQYF. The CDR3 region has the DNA TGTGCCACCAGTGATTCCAGGGAGGGAAAAGAGACCCAGTACTTC.

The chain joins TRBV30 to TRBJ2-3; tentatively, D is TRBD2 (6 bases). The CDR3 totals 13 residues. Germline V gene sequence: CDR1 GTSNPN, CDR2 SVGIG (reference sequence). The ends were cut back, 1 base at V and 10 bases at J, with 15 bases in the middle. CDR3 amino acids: CAWSAPRGGPQYF. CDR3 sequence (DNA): TGTGCCTGGAGTGCCCCCCGGGGAGGTCCGCAGTATTTT. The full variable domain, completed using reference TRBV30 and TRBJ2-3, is SQTIHQWPATLVQPVGSPLSLECTVEGTSNPNLYWYRQAAGRGLQLLFYSVGIGQISSEVPQNLSASRPQDRQFILSSKKLLLSDSGFYLCAWSAPRGGPQYFGPGTRLTVL.

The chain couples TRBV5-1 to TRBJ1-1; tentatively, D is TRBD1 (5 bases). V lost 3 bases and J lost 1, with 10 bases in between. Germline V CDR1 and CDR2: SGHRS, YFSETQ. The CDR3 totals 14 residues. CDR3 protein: CASSSGTANTEAFF. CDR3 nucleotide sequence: TGCGCCAGCAGCTCCGGGACGGCGAACACTGAAGCTTTCTTT. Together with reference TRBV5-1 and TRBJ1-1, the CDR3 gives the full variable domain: KAGVTQTPRYLIKTRGQQVTLSCSPISGHRSVSWYQQTPGQGLQFLFEYFSETQRNKGNFPGRFSGRQFSNSRSEMNVSTLELGDSALYLCASSSGTANTEAFFGQGTRLTVV.

The CDR3 reads CASSPITGTLVLGYTF. As DNA, the CDR3 is TGTGCCAGCAGTCCCATAACCGGGACACTCGTCCTTGGCTACACCTTC. This chain uses TRBV28 with TRBJ1-2; a possible D gene is TRBD1 (6 bases). V shed 5 bases and J shed 7 bases, with 23 bases lying between them. The CDR3 consists of 16 residues. From germline, CDR1 is MDHEN and CDR2 SYDVKM.

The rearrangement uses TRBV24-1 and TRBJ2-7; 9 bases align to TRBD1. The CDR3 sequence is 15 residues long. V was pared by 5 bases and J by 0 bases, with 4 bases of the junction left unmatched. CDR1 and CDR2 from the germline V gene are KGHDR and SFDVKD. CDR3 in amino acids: CATSVETGGSYEQYF. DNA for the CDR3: TGTGCCACCAGTGTTGAGACAGGGGGCTCCTACGAGCAGTACTTC.

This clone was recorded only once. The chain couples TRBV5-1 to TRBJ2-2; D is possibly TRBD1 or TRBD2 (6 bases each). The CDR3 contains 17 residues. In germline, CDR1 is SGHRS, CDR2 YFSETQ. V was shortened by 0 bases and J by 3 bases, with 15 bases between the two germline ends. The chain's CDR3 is CASSLGPPGADTGELFF. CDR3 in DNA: TGCGCCAGCAGCTTGGGTCCCCCGGGGGCTGACACCGGGGAGCTGTTTTTT.

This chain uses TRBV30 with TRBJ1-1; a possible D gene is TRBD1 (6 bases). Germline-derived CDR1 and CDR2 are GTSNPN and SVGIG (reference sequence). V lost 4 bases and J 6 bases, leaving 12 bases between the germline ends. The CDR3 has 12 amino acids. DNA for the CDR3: TGTGCCTGGAATGAAGGGGGGGCTGAAGCTTTCTTT. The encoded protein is CAWNEGGAEAFF. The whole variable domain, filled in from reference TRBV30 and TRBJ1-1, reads SQTIHQWPATLVQPVGSPLSLECTVEGTSNPNLYWYRQAAGRGLQLLFYSVGIGQISSEVPQNLSASRPQDRQFILSSKKLLLSDSGFYLCAWNEGGAEAFFGQGTRLTVV.

The CDR3 spells CASRDGRDTQYF. CDR3 bases: TGTGCCAGTAGGGATGGAAGAGATACGCAGTATTTT. V and J are TRBV19 and TRBJ2-3, with D uncertain. Trimming took 6 bases from V and 5 from J, leaving 9 bases between them. The CDR3 spans 12 residues. Germline lookup yields CDR1 LNHDA and CDR2 SQIVND (reference sequence). The variable domain in full, completed from reference TRBV19 and TRBJ2-3, reads DGGITQSPKYLFRKEGQNVTLSCEQNLNHDAMYWYRQDPGQGLRLIYYSQIVNDFQKGDIAEGYSVSREKKESFPLTVTSAQKNPTAFYLCASRDGRDTQYFGPGTRLTVL.

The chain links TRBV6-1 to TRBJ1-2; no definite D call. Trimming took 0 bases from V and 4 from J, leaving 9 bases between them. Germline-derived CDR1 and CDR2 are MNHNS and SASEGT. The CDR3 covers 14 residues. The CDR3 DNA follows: TGTGCCAGCAGTGAAGCTGAGACCTTCTATGGCTACACCTTC. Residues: CASSEAETFYGYTF.

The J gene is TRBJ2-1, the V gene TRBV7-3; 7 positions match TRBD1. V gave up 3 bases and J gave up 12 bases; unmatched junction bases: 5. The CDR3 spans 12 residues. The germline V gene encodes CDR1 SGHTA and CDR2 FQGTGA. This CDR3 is CASSLTGIGQFF. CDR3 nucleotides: TGTGCCAGCAGCTTGACAGGGATTGGGCAGTTCTTC.

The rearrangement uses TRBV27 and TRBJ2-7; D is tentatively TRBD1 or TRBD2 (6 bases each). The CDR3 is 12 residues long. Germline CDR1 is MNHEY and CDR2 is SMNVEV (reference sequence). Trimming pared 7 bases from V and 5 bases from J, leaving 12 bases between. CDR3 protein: CASTGGRDEQYF. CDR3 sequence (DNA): TGTGCCAGCACCGGGGGCCGAGACGAGCAGTACTTC.

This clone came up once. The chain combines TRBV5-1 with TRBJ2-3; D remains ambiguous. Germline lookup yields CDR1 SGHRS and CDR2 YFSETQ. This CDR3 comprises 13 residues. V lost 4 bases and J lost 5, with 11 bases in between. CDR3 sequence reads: CASSPNDGDTQYF. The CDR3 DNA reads TGCGCCAGCAGCCCGAACGACGGAGATACGCAGTATTTT.

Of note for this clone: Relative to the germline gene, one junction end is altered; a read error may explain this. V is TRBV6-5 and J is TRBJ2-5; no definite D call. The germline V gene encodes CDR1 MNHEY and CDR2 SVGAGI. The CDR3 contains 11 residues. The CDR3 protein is CASSYQKTQYF. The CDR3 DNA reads TGTGCCAGCAGTTACCAAAAGACCCAGTACTTC.

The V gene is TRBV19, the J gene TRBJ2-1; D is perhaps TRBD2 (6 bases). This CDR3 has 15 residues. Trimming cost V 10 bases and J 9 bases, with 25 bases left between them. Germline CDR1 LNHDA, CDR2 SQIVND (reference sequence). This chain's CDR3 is CATSPTGVLTTEQFF. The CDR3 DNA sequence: TGTGCCACCTCCCCCACGGGGGTCCTGACTACTGAGCAGTTCTTC.

In nucleotides, the CDR3 is TGTGCCAGCAGCCGGCGCGGGGGGTACCAAGAGACCCAGTACTTC. Encoded protein: CASSRRGGYQETQYF. This chain joins TRBV5-6 and TRBJ2-5; 8 bases map to TRBD2. The germline gives CDR1 SGHDT, CDR2 YYEEEE. With V trimmed by 4 bases and J by 0 bases, 5 bases remained unmatched. CDR3 length: 15 amino acids.